In its sample, the clone carrying this T cell receptor beta chain was seen many times. What it binds is unknown. From germline, CDR1 is SGDLS and CDR2 YYNGEE. Trimming took 2 bases from V and 5 from J, leaving 26 bases between them. The CDR3 loop spans 18 amino acids. The sample belongs to a study of T-cell reconstitution after alpha-beta-depleted transplantation in children. Study-level findings and limits: Elevated TCRbeta diversity at day 60 was traced, in some patients, to surviving recipient T cells and thymic progenitors. By about two months after transplant, alpha-beta T cells reportedly arose from several hundred graft clones that had expanded. T-cell counts and diversity at one year following transplant were attributed mainly to newly produced T cells.

Using unique molecular identifiers, the investigators prepared the TCRbeta library. MiXCR, applied by TCRdb to the PCR reads, yields one record per CDR3 protein. This sample yields about 260,000 distinct CDR3 sequences, of which roughly 8.2% are seen a single time; 6.3% belongs to the top ten. The specimen comprised PBMCs, mostly from graft donor cells, sampled 180 days after TCRalphabeta/CD19-depleted stem cell transplant. The clonotype was recovered from a male patient between 5 and 17 years old who had a stem cell transplant for acute lymphoblastic leukemia, so the T cells may come from the graft donor. The chain couples TRBV9 to TRBJ2-7, with D possibly being TRBD2 (6 bases). Written as DNA, the CDR3 is TGTGCCAGCAGCGTTGGGAGGACTACCGGTACCTCTGGGGACGAGCAGTACTTC. Residues: CASSVGRTTGTSGDEQYF.